This T cell receptor beta chain was obtained from a study of blood T cell repertoires in COVID-19. Whole-study context: PBMCs, B-cell-depleted T cells, or T cells were the source of the cDNA or gDNA that made up the material.

The assay was immunoSEQ multiplex PCR, and TCRdb's table has in-frame clones only and misses some. This sample carries roughly 190,000 clones, around nine tenths of them seen once, and the ten largest clones take around 6%. V lost 1 base and J lost 3, with 12 bases in between. The CDR3 consists of 15 residues. In germline, CDR1 is SGHTA, CDR2 FQGNSA. Sequencing was carried out using peripheral blood. The chain links TRBV7-2 to TRBJ1-2; tentative D call: TRBD1 (5 bases). The TCR comes from a man in his forties with active or convalescent COVID-19. This chain's CDR3 is CASSLVVGEDYGYTF. DNA for the CDR3: TGTGCCAGCAGCTTAGTAGTAGGGGAGGACTATGGCTACACCTTC.